The present entry profiles one T cell receptor beta chain with its context. The target of this receptor is not known. No much larger clone is present one base from it, and per-base qualities are unavailable. The data stem from a study of blood T cell repertoires in COVID-19 (dated by TCRdb to 2020 to 2022). For the study in its entirety: Collaborator samples came from the United States, Italy and Spain and covered acute and convalescent phases of COVID-19. HLA class I and class II types, where available, came from metadata supplied by the sample provider rather than from assay-based typing. The dataset comprised deeply sampled blood TCRbeta repertoires from subjects exposed to, actively infected with, or recovered from COVID-19. Nearly every sample came with metadata listing a de-identified subject ID, COVID-19 status, age in years and sex. A freely available public database, intended as a resource for researchers studying the immune response to SARS-CoV-2, is where the repertoires were released. The samples were drawn from two sources: the first 160 participants of the ongoing ImmuneRACE study, and approximately 1,300 subjects contributed by 6 global collaborators. The material from the prospective study consisted of cDNA or gDNA derived from T cells, B-cell-depleted T cells, or PBMCs.

Samples from volunteer blood donors who had recovered from COVID-19 were contributed by a second Seattle source. Each collaborating institution followed its own protocols to collect whole blood in K2EDTA tubes. Collaborator samples were shipped for TCRbeta analysis as frozen whole blood, isolated PBMCs, or DNA extracted from either sample type. The CDR3 holds 12 amino acids from the cysteine to the phenylalanine. Only the CDR3 region is kept as DNA, spanning 36 bases read in frame from base 1. The germline V gene (reference sequence) supplies CDR1 MNHEY and CDR2 SMNVEV. The germline V end is reduced by 8 bases and the J end by 10 bases; junction bases left unmatched: 5. The research as a whole found: The quantity of clinical and demographic metadata differed by source and by participant and was supplied without curation.

TCRbeta CDR3 regions were amplified from genomic DNA using the immunoSEQ Assay, a bias-controlled multiplex PCR. Per the source publication's procedure: Nucleated cell counts per sample were estimated from amplification of reference gene primers within the assay. To quantify the absolute abundance of each unique TCRbeta CDR3 rearrangement, sequence reads were collapsed and filtered. For each sample, productive Simpson clonality was calculated as the square root of Simpson's diversity index across productive rearrangements. The source is immuneACCESS, and TCRdb retained only in-frame sequences with V and J called. Part of the clones is not carried over; for the studies checked, unresolved V genes explain less than half of this, and the remainder is unexplained. V, J and clone size are taken as reported in that table, and D and trimming were inferred from the DNA itself. Across this sample there are 200,000 to 250,000 clones, with 70% to 90% seen only once. The ten largest clones represent over 2.5% of the sample.

The rearranged segments are TRBV27 and TRBJ1-6; TRBD1 agrees with 7 junctional bases. Sequenced: peripheral blood. The clonotype originates from a man aged 50 to 59 who had recovered from COVID-19. The CDR3 region has the sequence CASRDRASPLHF. The bases read TGTGCCAGCCGGGACAGAGCCTCACCCCTCCACTTT.